This record concerns one T cell receptor beta chain sequence. This entry belongs to a study of blood T cell repertoires in COVID-19. Study background: Sample material is recorded as cDNA or gDNA derived from T cells, B-cell-depleted T cells, or PBMCs.

Authors' methods: Reference gene primer amplification gave nucleated cell count estimates. This table comes from immunoSEQ multiplex PCR, and its TCRdb copy is limited to in-frame clones, with some not included. D and trimming come from the DNA, and the V and J calls and clone size come from that table. The sample carries under 50,000 clones, around three quarters recorded once. The V gene end was trimmed by 0 bases and the J gene end by 7 bases; junction bases not matched to a gene: 8. From germline, CDR1 is SGHTA and CDR2 FQGNSA. This CDR3 has 16 residues. Sequencing input: peripheral blood. The chain couples TRBV7-2 to TRBJ1-2, with 10 bases that match TRBD1. This sequence was found in a man older than 75 with active or convalescent COVID-19. As DNA, the CDR3 is TGTGCCAGCAGCTTAGCGGGACAGGGGCCTTTGAGTGGCTACACCTTC. It encodes CASSLAGQGPLSGYTF.